This T cell receptor beta chain was sequenced in a study of CD8 T cells in Susac syndrome. Sequencing targeted TCR beta in blood CD8+ and CD4+ T cells. Patients with Susac syndrome met diagnostic criteria defined recently for definite or probable disease. The authors reverse transcribed roughly 0.5 to 1 ug RNA with random hexamers. MiXCR, run by TCRdb on the immunoSEQ multiplex PCR reads, gives a single entry per CDR3 protein. The sample records roughly 190,000 distinct CDR3 sequences, 90% to 97% being singletons. J gave up 0 bases and V 4 bases, and 1 base lay outside the gene matches. The CDR3 extends over 14 amino acids. CDR1 MNHEY and CDR2 SVGAGI come from the germline V gene. This clonotype was counted once.

The clonotype comes from a human donor with Susac syndrome. Sequencing used CD4+ T cells from PBMCs. V and J are TRBV6-5 and TRBJ2-7, with 9 bases lining up with TRBD2. In DNA, the CDR3 is TGTGCCAGCAGTTCTAGCGGGGCCTCCTACGAGCAGTACTTC. Protein product: CASSSSGASYEQYF.